The 28 T cell receptor beta chains reported below all come from one sample, sequenced in a study of blood T cell repertoires in COVID-19 (dated by TCRdb to the early 2020s). The library relied on the immunoSEQ multiplex PCR assay. Sourced from immuneACCESS, this table was stored by TCRdb with only in-frame sequences that have V and J called. A share of the clones is absent; for the studies checked, an unresolved V gene accounts for under half, and the remainder has no known explanation. For this sample there are about 130,000 clones; roughly 88% appear just once. The ten largest clones capture about 9.3% of the sample. The specimen was peripheral blood. The receptors here all came from a man aged 50-60 years with acute or convalescent COVID-19.

The rearrangement joins TRBV2 to TRBJ1-4; 8 bases map to TRBD1. With 6 bases clipped from V and 7 bases from J, the junction kept 7 bases outside the gene matches. There are 14 residues in the CDR3. Germline V CDR1 and CDR2: SNHLY, FYNNEI. CDR3 sequence reads: CASRDRVGIEKLFF. The DNA for the CDR3 is TGTGCCAGCAGGGACAGGGTAGGGATTGAAAAACTGTTTTTT.

This chain uses TRBV3-1 (or the pseudogene TRBV3-2) with TRBJ2-1; 10 bases are a match to TRBD2. Germline V lookup: CDR1 LGHDT, CDR2 YNNKEL (reference sequence). Trimming removed 4 bases from V and 0 bases from J; junction bases left unmatched: 3. This CDR3 contains 16 residues. The CDR3 loop is CASSPSGGDSYNEQFF. The CDR3 bases are TGTGCCAGCAGCCCTAGCGGGGGAGACTCCTACAATGAGCAGTTCTTC.

This chain joins TRBV5-1 and TRBJ2-1; 9 positions match TRBD1. This CDR3 has 14 amino acids. In germline, CDR1 is SGHRS, CDR2 YFSETQ. V trimming: 5 bases; J trimming: 2 bases; junction bases outside the gene matches: 2. Here the CDR3 reads CASSRQGAYNEQFF. The CDR3 nucleotides read TGCGCCAGCAGTAGACAGGGGGCCTACAATGAGCAGTTCTTC.

The V and J genes are TRBV25-1 and TRBJ1-1, with TRBD1 as a possible D gene (5 bases). The CDR3 contains 10 residues. Trimming left V 7 bases short and J 10 bases short, with 10 bases between. Germline loops: CDR1 MGHDK, CDR2 SYGVNS. CDR3 in amino acids: CASMGLAAFF. In nucleotides, the CDR3 is TGTGCCAGCATGGGGCTGGCAGCTTTCTTT.

The rearrangement joins TRBV3-1 (or the pseudogene TRBV3-2) to TRBJ1-1; no reliable D call. Germline V gene sequence: CDR1 LGHDT, CDR2 YNNKEL (reference sequence). This CDR3 spans 18 amino acids. The V gene lost 0 bases and the J gene lost 2 bases, with 19 bases spanning the gap. The CDR3 sequence is CASSQDWYRRPRNTEAFF. In nucleotides, the CDR3 is TGTGCCAGCAGCCAAGATTGGTACAGAAGACCACGTAACACTGAAGCTTTCTTT.

The gene calls are TRBV27 and TRBJ1-2; 8 nucleotides agree with TRBD1. The germline V gene has CDR1 MNHEY and CDR2 SMNVEV (reference sequence). With 5 bases clipped from V and 5 bases from J, the junction kept 7 bases outside the gene matches. The CDR3 is 14 amino acids. This CDR3 reads CASSALQGGYGYTF. The CDR3 coding sequence is TGTGCCAGCAGTGCTTTACAGGGGGGATATGGCTACACCTTC.

The V call is TRBV14, the J call TRBJ2-5, with 11 bases identical to TRBD2. CDR1 is SGHDN and CDR2 is FVKESK in the germline V gene. The CDR3 totals 16 residues. V trimming: 4 bases; J trimming: 5 bases; junction bases outside the gene matches: 9. This chain's CDR3 is CASSRRGTSGLETQYF. CDR3 nucleotides: TGTGCCAGCAGCCGACGCGGGACTAGCGGATTGGAGACCCAGTACTTC.

The chain carries TRBV4-2 and TRBJ2-3, with 7 bases fitting TRBD2. CDR3 length equals 17 residues. Germline CDR1 is LGHNA and CDR2 is YNFKEQ. The ends lost 2 bases at V and 2 bases at J; junction bases unmatched: 10. CDR3 loop: CASSQHVTSPPTDTQYF. CDR3 sequence (DNA): TGTGCCAGCAGCCAACATGTGACTAGCCCACCCACAGATACGCAGTATTTT.

This chain connects TRBV18 to TRBJ1-2; the match to TRBD1 covers 8 bases. The CDR3 sequence is 13 residues long. Germline loops: CDR1 KGHSH, CDR2 LQKENI. The J segment lost 8 bases and the V segment lost 3 bases, leaving 5 bases of the junction unmatched. CDR3 coding DNA: TGTGCCAGCTCACCCCCGGGGACAGGAGGCTACACCTTC. Amino acid sequence: CASSPPGTGGYTF.

The chain joins TRBV10-1 to TRBJ2-1; no firm D call. The CDR3 is 16 amino acids. V lost 0 bases and J lost 0, with 9 bases in between. Germline V CDR1 and CDR2: WNHNN, SYGVQD (reference sequence). CDR3: CASSESAGRSYNEQFF. CDR3 nucleotides: TGCGCCAGCAGTGAGTCGGCTGGGCGCTCCTACAATGAGCAGTTCTTC.

The chain combines TRBV5-1 with TRBJ1-5; 7 nucleotides line up with TRBD1. Germline lookup yields CDR1 SGHRS and CDR2 YFSETQ. CDR3 length: 16 residues. J lost 6 bases, V lost 4 bases, and 13 bases had no gene match. CDR3: CASSPGQQGTSQPQHF. In DNA form, the CDR3 reads TGCGCCAGCAGCCCTGGACAACAGGGGACGAGTCAGCCCCAGCATTTT.

The chain joins TRBV27 to TRBJ1-1, with 9 bases identical to TRBD1. Germline CDR1 is MNHEY and CDR2 is SMNVEV (reference sequence). This CDR3 spans 17 amino acids. V lost 6 bases, J lost 0 bases, and 11 bases stayed unmatched. As DNA, the CDR3 is TGTGCCAGCAGGCTAAGGACAGGGGCCATTTTGAACACTGAAGCTTTCTTT. Translation gives CASRLRTGAILNTEAFF.

This clone was seen only once. V gene TRBV11-3 combines with J gene TRBJ2-1; 10 bases are a match to TRBD2. The CDR3 length is 15 residues. With V trimmed by 5 bases and J by 1 base, 2 bases remained unmatched. Germline CDR1 is SGHNT and CDR2 is YENEEA. CDR3 nucleotide sequence: TGTGCCAGCAGCGAGCGGGGGGGGTCCTACAATGAGCAGTTCTTC. It codes for CASSERGGSYNEQFF.

The genes are TRBV5-5 and TRBJ1-4; maybe TRBD1 (5 bases). Per the germline V gene, CDR1 is SGHKS and CDR2 is YYEKEE (reference sequence). V gave up 6 bases and J gave up 0 bases, with 21 bases separating them. The CDR3 runs 18 residues. In nucleotides, the CDR3 is TGTGCCAGCAATCGTCGGGGGGTTAGACTAACAACTAATGAAAAACTGTTTTTT. Translation gives CASNRRGVRLTTNEKLFF. Looking up the rest from reference TRBV5-5 and TRBJ1-4 gives the full variable domain: DAGVTQSPTHLIKTRGQQVTLRCSPISGHKSVSWYQQVLGQGPQFIFQYYEKEERGRGNFPDRFSARQFPNYSSELNVNALLLGDSALYLCASNRRGVRLTTNEKLFFGSGTQLSVL.

This clone has only a few counts. The genes are TRBV4-2 and TRBJ2-2; D not certain. V lost 2 bases to trimming and J lost 6 bases, with 7 bases between them. Per the germline V gene, CDR1 is LGHNA and CDR2 is YNFKEQ. The CDR3 runs 13 residues. CDR3 DNA sequence: TGTGCCAGCAGCCAAACGCTAGCCGGGGAGCTGTTTTTT. Translation gives CASSQTLAGELFF.

The J gene is TRBJ1-2, the V gene TRBV3-1 (or the pseudogene TRBV3-2), with 9 bases aligning to TRBD1. CDR1 and CDR2 from the germline V gene are LGHDT and YNNKEL (reference sequence). The CDR3 covers 14 residues. Trimming took 5 bases from V and 1 from J; bases not matched to a gene: 2. The DNA for the CDR3 is TGTGCCAGCAGCGGGACAGGGAATAACTATGGCTACACCTTC. Protein sequence: CASSGTGNNYGYTF.

As for this clone: This CDR3 is also generated by other DNA sequences in the sample. The gene calls are TRBV5-1 and TRBJ1-1; the D gene is possibly TRBD1 (5 bases). V was shortened by 5 bases and J by 0 bases, with 11 bases between the two germline ends. CDR3 length equals 14 residues. The germline V gene encodes CDR1 SGHRS and CDR2 YFSETQ. Here the CDR3 DNA reads TGCGCCAGCAGGCAGGGTGGAATGAACACTGAAGCTTTCTTT. This codes for CASRQGGMNTEAFF. The variable domain in full, completed from reference TRBV5-1 and TRBJ1-1, reads KAGVTQTPRYLIKTRGQQVTLSCSPISGHRSVSWYQQTPGQGLQFLFEYFSETQRNKGNFPGRFSGRQFSNSRSEMNVSTLELGDSALYLCASRQGGMNTEAFFGQGTRLTVV.

The chain is built from TRBV5-5 and TRBJ2-5; TRBD2 is a possible D gene (6 bases). V shed 3 bases and J shed 5 bases, with 17 bases lying between them. The CDR3 loop spans 15 amino acids. The germline gives CDR1 SGHKS, CDR2 YYEKEE (reference sequence). CDR3 amino acids: CASSSRPPSGETQYF. The DNA of the CDR3 is TGTGCCAGCAGCTCTCGACCCCCGAGCGGGGAGACCCAGTACTTC.

The rearrangement links TRBV5-5 to TRBJ1-5; D unclear. The CDR3 is 14 amino acids. V lost 0 bases, J lost 1 base, and 5 bases lay in between. Germline CDR1 and CDR2: SGHKS and YYEKEE (reference sequence). CDR3 nucleotides: TGTGCCAGCAGCTTGGACCAGAGCAATCAGCCCCAGCATTTT. Translated: CASSLDQSNQPQHF.

This clone occurred once. This chain uses TRBV7-2 with TRBJ2-7, with 8 bases aligning to TRBD1. In germline, CDR1 is SGHTA, CDR2 FQGNSA. The trim removed 1 base at V and 9 bases at J, leaving 11 bases unmatched. The CDR3 covers 15 residues. The CDR3 DNA follows: TGTGCCAGCAGCTTAGACGGGACAGGTCGTAGGGTGCAGTACTTC. Protein sequence: CASSLDGTGRRVQYF.

The chain combines TRBV30 with TRBJ1-6, with TRBD1 as a possible D gene (5 bases). This CDR3 is built from 14 residues. Germline V gene data show CDR1 as GTSNPN and CDR2 as SVGIG (reference sequence). V lost 0 bases and J 13 bases, leaving 16 bases between the germline ends. The CDR3 here is CAWSVGGSVTPLHF. CDR3 DNA: TGTGCCTGGAGTGTCGGGGGTTCGGTAACGCCCCTCCACTTT.

This sequence joins TRBV5-4 and TRBJ2-3, with 9 nucleotides matching TRBD1. Unmatched junction bases numbered 7, after V lost 2 bases and J lost 0 bases. CDR1 is SGHNT and CDR2 is YYREEE in the germline V gene (reference sequence). The length of the CDR3 is 17 residues. The CDR3 loop reads CASSLSPGQGSTDTQYF. Here the CDR3 DNA reads TGTGCCAGCAGCTTATCCCCGGGACAGGGAAGCACAGATACGCAGTATTTT.

Comments on this clone: At the DNA level, this CDR3 is encoded by other sequences in the same sample as well. This chain links TRBV5-1 with TRBJ1-5; D perhaps matches TRBD1 (5 bases). V shed 0 bases and J shed 3 bases, with 7 bases lying between them. This CDR3 spans 14 amino acids. In germline, CDR1 is SGHRS, CDR2 YFSETQ. The CDR3 region is CASSLGQNNQPQHF. CDR3 DNA sequence: TGCGCCAGCAGCTTGGGACAGAACAATCAGCCCCAGCATTTT.

The J gene is TRBJ2-7, the V gene TRBV11-2; 11 bases are a match to TRBD1. The CDR3 extends over 14 amino acids. The germline V gene has CDR1 SGHAT and CDR2 FQNNGV. V shed 6 bases, J shed 6 bases, and the junction held 7 bases outside the gene matches. The CDR3 loop reads CASRKDRGRIEQYF. Written as DNA, the CDR3 is TGTGCCAGCAGGAAGGACAGGGGGCGAATCGAGCAGTACTTC.

This clone was picked up a small number of times. V is TRBV27 and J is TRBJ2-7, with 10 bases identical to TRBD2. Per germline, CDR1 MNHEY and CDR2 SMNVEV (reference sequence). This CDR3 has 13 amino acids. Trimming at V came to 2 bases and at J to 10 bases, leaving 5 bases not matched to a gene. CDR3 loop: CASSLRGLAVQYF. The CDR3 DNA reads as TGTGCCAGCAGTTTACGCGGACTAGCGGTCCAGTACTTC.

This chain connects TRBV15 to TRBJ2-1; D remains ambiguous. CDR1 and CDR2 (germline): LNHNV, YYDKDF (reference sequence). This CDR3 is 12 amino acids long. V was shortened by 5 bases and J by 5 bases, with 7 bases between the two germline ends. CDR3 loop: CATSPQHNEQFF. For the CDR3, the DNA is TGTGCCACCAGCCCACAGCACAATGAGCAGTTCTTC.

The rearrangement joins TRBV6-5 to TRBJ2-7, with TRBD1 identical over 10 bases. Per the germline V gene, CDR1 is MNHEY and CDR2 is SVGAGI. The CDR3 spans 15 residues. Trimming removed 6 bases from V and 2 bases from J; junction bases left unmatched: 7. The DNA of the CDR3 is TGTGCCAGCAGGGATGGGACAGGGGCGACCTACGAGCAGTACTTC. Translating it yields CASRDGTGATYEQYF.

The chain employs TRBV7-9 and TRBJ1-1; D might be TRBD1 (6 bases). The germline V gene encodes CDR1 SEHNR and CDR2 FQNEAQ (reference sequence). The V and J ends lost 5 bases and 0 bases respectively, with 16 bases between them. CDR3 length: 16 amino acids. The CDR3 bases are TGTGCCAGCAGCCCGGGGGGCCGGGGAATGAACACTGAAGCTTTCTTT. It encodes CASSPGGRGMNTEAFF.